The 12 T cell receptor beta chains given below trace back to one sample, sequenced in a study of T cell changes during pregnancy in multiple sclerosis. Profiled with immunoSEQ multiplex PCR; TCRdb holds only in-frame clones, not every one. The table shows 50,000 to 60,000 clones, with approximately 90% occurring only once. The source material was peripheral blood, sampled after pregnancy. Every receptor here comes from a female donor in good health, enrolled as a control in a pregnancy study.

The chain joins TRBV19 to TRBJ2-1, with D possibly being TRBD2 (7 bases). The CDR3 has 14 residues. V was trimmed by 6 bases and J by 7 bases, leaving 16 bases between them. The V gene's germline CDR1 is LNHDA and CDR2 SQIVND (reference sequence). In DNA form, the CDR3 reads TGTGCCAGTAGGGTGGGGGGGCCGAGGAATGAGCAGTTCTTC. Translating it yields CASRVGGPRNEQFF.

The V gene is TRBV7-6, the J gene TRBJ1-5, with a weak D call TRBD1 (5 bases). Deletions cut 1 base from V and 1 base from J, with 11 bases between. Germline assignment: CDR1 SGHVS and CDR2 FNYEAQ. The CDR3 runs to 16 residues. The CDR3 spells CASSLVRRGSNQPQHF. In nucleotides, the CDR3 is TGTGCCAGCAGCTTAGTCAGGAGGGGAAGCAATCAGCCCCAGCATTTT.

The V gene is TRBV4-3, the J gene TRBJ1-1, with 7 bases that match TRBD1. Germline values: CDR1 LGHNA, CDR2 YSLEER. V shed 4 bases and J 1 base; nucleotides not matched to a gene: 12. The CDR3 consists of 17 residues. The CDR3 region has the DNA TGCGCCAGCAGCCCGTACCCCCCGGGACAGTCGAACACTGAAGCTTTCTTT. It codes for CASSPYPPGQSNTEAFF.

This chain connects TRBV29-1 to TRBJ2-3, with 14 positions matching TRBD2. CDR3 length equals 14 residues. Germline values: CDR1 SQVTM, CDR2 ANQGSEA. Losses at the gene ends were 4 bases for V and 6 bases for J; bases not matched to a gene: 3. CDR3 protein: CSVVRLAGGDTQYF. The CDR3 DNA reads as TGCAGCGTTGTTAGACTAGCGGGAGGGGATACGCAGTATTTT.

The genes are TRBV5-5 and TRBJ2-7; 7 bases agree with TRBD2. The CDR3 has 14 residues. Trimming at V came to 3 bases and at J to 3 bases, leaving 6 bases not matched to a gene. Germline lookup yields CDR1 SGHKS and CDR2 YYEKEE (reference sequence). CDR3 in DNA: TGTGCCAGCAGCTGGGAGGGGTTAATCTACGAGCAGTACTTC. Amino acid sequence: CASSWEGLIYEQYF. Complete variable domain (other parts from reference TRBV5-5 and TRBJ2-7): DAGVTQSPTHLIKTRGQQVTLRCSPISGHKSVSWYQQVLGQGPQFIFQYYEKEERGRGNFPDRFSARQFPNYSSELNVNALLLGDSALYLCASSWEGLIYEQYFGPGTRLTVT.

The V call is TRBV27, the J call TRBJ1-2, with 7 bases that match TRBD1. The CDR3 has 16 amino acids. Germline-derived CDR1 and CDR2 are MNHEY and SMNVEV (reference sequence). The V and J ends lost 5 bases and 4 bases, in that order; junction bases with no gene match: 13. The DNA of the CDR3 is TGTGCCAGCAGTCCGACTAATCCACGACAGGGCTATGGCTACACCTTC. This encodes CASSPTNPRQGYGYTF.

The DNA of the CDR3 is TGTGCCAGCAGTTTAGGTGGGGCGAAGGGCTACACCTTC. Protein: CASSLGGAKGYTF. The gene calls are TRBV28 and TRBJ1-2; D may be TRBD1 (5 bases). Germline V gene sequence: CDR1 MDHEN, CDR2 SYDVKM. The CDR3 has 13 amino acids. V was shortened by 2 bases and J by 8 bases, with 12 bases between the two germline ends.

The gene calls are TRBV6-5 and TRBJ1-3; D may be TRBD1 (5 bases). Deletions cut 4 bases from V and 4 bases from J, with 11 bases between. There are 14 residues in the CDR3. Germline loops: CDR1 MNHEY, CDR2 SVGAGI. In DNA form, the CDR3 reads TGTGCCAGCAGTTCCCCCTCAGGGGGAAACACCATATATTTT. Protein sequence: CASSSPSGGNTIYF.

This chain uses TRBV15 with TRBJ2-7; TRBD2 aligns across 10 bases. V trimming: 2 bases; J trimming: 6 bases; junction bases outside the gene matches: 7. This CDR3 comprises 15 residues. Germline V gene sequence: CDR1 LNHNV, CDR2 YYDKDF (reference sequence). For the CDR3, the DNA is TGTGCCACCAGCAGACTAGCGGGAGATCAGGGCGAGCAGTACTTC. It yields the protein CATSRLAGDQGEQYF.

This chain connects TRBV13 to TRBJ2-1; TRBD2 matches 7 bases. CDR1 PRHDT and CDR2 FYEKMQ come from the germline V gene (reference sequence). This CDR3 has 15 amino acids. V gave up 1 base and J gave up 5 bases; unmatched junction bases: 5. The chain's CDR3 is CASSLVAGPDNEQFF. The CDR3 DNA reads TGTGCCAGCAGCTTAGTAGCGGGTCCAGACAATGAGCAGTTCTTC.

The chain has TRBV2 and TRBJ2-7; TRBD1 agrees at 7 bases. This CDR3 contains 12 residues. Germline-derived CDR1 and CDR2 are SNHLY and FYNNEI. The V segment lost 4 bases and the J segment 6 bases; nucleotides outside the gene matches: 3. CDR3 coding DNA: TGTGCCAGCAGTGGGGACAGAGGCGAGCAGTACTTC. Protein product: CASSGDRGEQYF.

The chain uses TRBV5-6 and TRBJ2-5; D might be TRBD2 (6 bases). This CDR3 is built from 14 residues. Between the trimmed V and J ends, which lost 0 bases and 1 base, there was a span of 7 bases. Germline assignment: CDR1 SGHDT and CDR2 YYEEEE. CDR3 amino acids: CASSLGRAQETQYF. DNA of the CDR3: TGTGCCAGCAGCTTGGGGAGGGCCCAAGAGACCCAGTACTTC. Together with reference TRBV5-6 and TRBJ2-5, the CDR3 gives the full variable domain: DAGVTQSPTHLIKTRGQQVTLRCSPKSGHDTVSWYQQALGQGPQFIFQYYEEEERQRGNFPDRFSGHQFPNYSSELNVNALLLGDSALYLCASSLGRAQETQYFGPGTRLLVL.